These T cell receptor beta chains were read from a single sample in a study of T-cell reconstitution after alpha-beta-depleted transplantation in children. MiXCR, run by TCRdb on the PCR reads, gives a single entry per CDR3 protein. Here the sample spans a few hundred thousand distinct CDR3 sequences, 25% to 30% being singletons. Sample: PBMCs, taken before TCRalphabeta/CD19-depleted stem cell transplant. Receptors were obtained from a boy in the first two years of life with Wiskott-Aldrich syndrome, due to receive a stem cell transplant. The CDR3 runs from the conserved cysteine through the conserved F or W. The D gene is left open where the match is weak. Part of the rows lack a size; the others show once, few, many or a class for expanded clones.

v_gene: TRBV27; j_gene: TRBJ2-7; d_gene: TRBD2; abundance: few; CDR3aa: CASSPRGGRAYEQYF; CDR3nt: TGTGCCAGCAGTCCGCGGGGGGGCAGGGCCTACGAGCAGTACTTC
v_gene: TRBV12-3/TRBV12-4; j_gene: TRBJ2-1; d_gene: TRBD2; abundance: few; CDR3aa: CASSLPGLAGRDEQFF; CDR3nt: TGTGCCAGCAGTTTACCGGGACTAGCGGGAAGGGATGAGCAGTTCTTC
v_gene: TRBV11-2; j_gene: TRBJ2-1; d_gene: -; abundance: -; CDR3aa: CASSPSRPYKDGANEQFF; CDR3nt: TGTGCCAGCAGCCCATCACGCCCTTACAAGGACGGGGCCAATGAGCAGTTCTTC
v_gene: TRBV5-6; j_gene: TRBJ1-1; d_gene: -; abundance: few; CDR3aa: CASSLAGPATEAFF; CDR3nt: TGTGCCAGCAGCTTGGCCGGGCCCGCCACTGAAGCTTTCTTT
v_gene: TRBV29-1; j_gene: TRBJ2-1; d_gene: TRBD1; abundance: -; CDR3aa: CSGTGVEQFF; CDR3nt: TGCAGCGGCACAGGGGTTGAGCAGTTCTTC
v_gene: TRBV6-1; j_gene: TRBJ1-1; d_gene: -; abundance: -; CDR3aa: CASSEQPTEAFF; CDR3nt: TGTGCCAGCAGTGAACAGCCCACTGAAGCTTTCTTT
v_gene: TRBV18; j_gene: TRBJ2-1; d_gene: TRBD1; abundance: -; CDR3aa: CASSPDRDYNEQFF; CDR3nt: TGTGCCAGCTCACCGGACAGGGACTACAATGAGCAGTTCTTC
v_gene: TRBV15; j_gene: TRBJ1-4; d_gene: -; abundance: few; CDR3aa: CATSRGDVEKLFF; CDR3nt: TGTGCCACCAGCAGAGGCGATGTCGAAAAACTGTTTTTT
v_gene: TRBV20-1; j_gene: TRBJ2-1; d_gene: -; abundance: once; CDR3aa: CSASRRSYNEQFF; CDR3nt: TGCAGTGCTAGTCGGCGCTCCTACAATGAGCAGTTCTTC
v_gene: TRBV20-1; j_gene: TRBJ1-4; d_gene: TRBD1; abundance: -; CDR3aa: CSARVSGQGAEKLFF; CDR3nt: TGCAGTGCTAGAGTTTCCGGACAGGGGGCTGAAAAACTGTTTTTT
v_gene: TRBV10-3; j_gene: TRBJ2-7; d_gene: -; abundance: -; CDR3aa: CAISDPTRTEIYEQYF; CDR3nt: TGTGCCATCAGTGACCCGACTAGGACGGAAATCTACGAGCAGTACTTC
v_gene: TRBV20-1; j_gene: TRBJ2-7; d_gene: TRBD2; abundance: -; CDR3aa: CSARTSGAVSEQYF; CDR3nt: TGCAGTGCTAGAACTAGCGGAGCTGTCTCTGAGCAGTACTTC
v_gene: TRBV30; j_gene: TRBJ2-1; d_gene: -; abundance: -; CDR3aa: CVAINGQKFF; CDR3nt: TGTGTCGCCATAAACGGACAAAAGTTCTTC